What follows are 21 T cell receptor beta chains derived from one specimen sequenced in a study of shared clonotypes between healthy human individuals (dated by TCRdb to about 2020). Libraries came from the immunoSEQ multiplex PCR assay. This immuneACCESS table, as held by TCRdb, lists in-frame sequences with V and J called but not all clones. Of the missing ones, under half trace to an unresolved V gene in checked studies; the others have no known cause. The sample profile shows roughly 2.5 million clones; more than 90% of them were found once. About 0.13% of the sample is taken by the ten largest. The sample consisted of naive CD4+ T cells sorted from blood. Reading the label with the study, this specimen's cell subset or site is: CD45RA+ positively selected. These receptor sequences come from a man aged 18-30 years in good health.

The chain has TRBV7-2 and TRBJ1-2, with 8 bases matching TRBD1. V lost 3 bases to trimming and J lost 4 bases; unmatched junction nucleotides: 10. The germline V gene has CDR1 SGHTA and CDR2 FQGNSA. CDR3 length: 16 residues. CDR3 amino acids: CASSFTQGAVGYGYTF. The CDR3 region has the DNA TGTGCCAGCAGCTTCACCCAGGGGGCTGTGGGCTATGGCTACACCTTC.

This clone has only one observation. The rearrangement uses TRBV19 and TRBJ1-6, with unresolved D. V shed 3 bases and J shed 7 bases, with 7 bases lying between them. The CDR3 has 13 residues. Germline CDR1 reads LNHDA; CDR2 reads SQIVND (reference sequence). In nucleotides, the CDR3 is TGTGCCAGTAGTATCGTGAGGAATTCACCCCTCCACTTT. Translated, it gives CASSIVRNSPLHF. The full variable domain, completed using reference TRBV19 and TRBJ1-6, is DGGITQSPKYLFRKEGQNVTLSCEQNLNHDAMYWYRQDPGQGLRLIYYSQIVNDFQKGDIAEGYSVSREKKESFPLTVTSAQKNPTAFYLCASSIVRNSPLHFGNGTRLTVT.

About this clone itself: No DNA is shown, since the ends of the CDR3 on it are uncertain; the CDR3 is the one TCRdb lists. CDR3 amino acids: CASSSSTGDSGNTIYF. The rearrangement links TRBV5-1 to TRBJ1-3; the table's D call of TRBD1 was not tested on the DNA. The V gene's germline CDR1 is SGHRS and CDR2 YFSETQ. From its first to its last residue, the CDR3 has 16 amino acids.

This rearrangement joins TRBV30 to TRBJ1-3; no firm D call. The CDR3 loop spans 15 amino acids. V shed 3 bases and J shed 0 bases, with 12 bases lying between them. Germline assignment: CDR1 GTSNPN and CDR2 SVGIG (reference sequence). The DNA for the CDR3 is TGTGCCTGGAGCCTTACCCGGGTCTCTGGAAACACCATATATTTT. It codes for CAWSLTRVSGNTIYF.

The DNA for the CDR3 is TGTGCCAGCAGCGGCTTCTTGAACACTGAAGCTTTCTTT. Its protein is CASSGFLNTEAFF. V gene TRBV9 combines with J gene TRBJ1-1; D is unclear. The ends were cut back, 3 bases at V and 0 bases at J, with 6 bases in the middle. The CDR3 has 13 residues. Germline loops: CDR1 SGDLS, CDR2 YYNGEE.

This rearrangement joins TRBV7-6 to TRBJ1-5, with 8 bases fitting TRBD1. CDR3 size: 17 residues. After removal of 2 bases from V and 0 bases from J, the junction contained 6 bases not matched to a gene. Germline V gene data show CDR1 as SGHVS and CDR2 as FNYEAQ. The CDR3 nucleotides are TGTGCCAGCAGCTTATCTTCCGGACAGGGTAGCAATCAGCCCCAGCATTTT. Its translation is CASSLSSGQGSNQPQHF.

J is TRBJ1-1 and V is TRBV5-1; a weak D match, TRBD1 (6 bases). The V and J ends lost 4 bases and 0 bases respectively, with 13 bases between them. This CDR3 has 15 residues. CDR1 is SGHRS and CDR2 is YFSETQ in the germline V gene. The CDR3 spells CASSPPQGMNTEAFF. The CDR3 bases are TGCGCCAGCAGCCCCCCCCAGGGGATGAACACTGAAGCTTTCTTT.

The chain couples TRBV7-2 to TRBJ2-2; no definite D call. Trimming took off 3 bases at V and 6 bases at J, with 8 bases between the two ends. The CDR3 runs 13 residues. Germline CDR1 and CDR2: SGHTA and FQGNSA. Written as DNA, the CDR3 is TGTGCCAGCAGCTTCGAACCTTCCGGGGAGCTGTTTTTT. This encodes CASSFEPSGELFF. Together with reference TRBV7-2 and TRBJ2-2, the CDR3 gives the full variable domain: GAGVSQSPSNKVTEKGKDVELRCDPISGHTALYWYRQSLGQGLEFLIYFQGNSAPDKSGLPSDRFSAERTGGSVSTLTIQRTQQEDSAVYLCASSFEPSGELFFGEGSRLTVL.

The chain uses TRBV6-1 and TRBJ2-7; 7 bases agree with TRBD1. The CDR3 loop spans 15 amino acids. The germline V gene encodes CDR1 MNHNS and CDR2 SASEGT. Trimming took 5 bases from V and 2 from J; bases not matched to a gene: 9. CDR3 sequence: CASSNGQEIAYEQYF. Written as DNA, the CDR3 is TGTGCCAGCAGTAATGGACAGGAAATAGCCTACGAGCAGTACTTC.

The rearrangement uses TRBV6-5 and TRBJ2-5; D tentatively fits TRBD1 or TRBD2 (5 bases each). CDR1 is MNHEY, CDR2 SVGAGI, per germline. There are 12 residues in the CDR3. V was shortened by 6 bases and J by 7 bases, with 12 bases between the two germline ends. This CDR3 reads CASSPMRGTQYF. The CDR3 coding sequence is TGTGCCAGCAGCCCGATGAGGGGGACCCAGTACTTC.

V is TRBV29-1 and J is TRBJ1-1; the D gene is possibly TRBD1 (5 bases). The germline gives CDR1 SQVTM, CDR2 ANQGSEA. The CDR3 loop spans 15 amino acids. The germline V and J ends were trimmed by 2 bases and 0 bases, with 13 bases remaining between them. The CDR3 nucleotides are TGCAGCGTTGAAAATCCTCAGGGACTGAACACTGAAGCTTTCTTT. This encodes CSVENPQGLNTEAFF. Filled out from reference TRBV29-1 and TRBJ1-1, the complete variable domain reads SAVISQKPSRDICQRGTSLTIQCQVDSQVTMMFWYRQQPGQSLTLIATANQGSEATYESGFVIDKFPISRPNLTFSTLTVSNMSPEDSSIYLCSVENPQGLNTEAFFGQGTRLTVV.

The V gene is TRBV5-1, the J gene TRBJ2-7, with a possible D match to TRBD1 (6 bases). The germline V gene encodes CDR1 SGHRS and CDR2 YFSETQ. CDR3 length: 16 amino acids. Between the trimmed V and J ends, which lost 4 bases and 6 bases, there was a span of 23 bases. In DNA form, the CDR3 reads TGCGCCAGCAGCCGCTCCCTGGCCAGGGGCACATCCGAGCAGTACTTC. Its translation is CASSRSLARGTSEQYF.

This chain joins TRBV6-1 and TRBJ1-2, with 7 bases identical to TRBD1. Germline-derived CDR1 and CDR2 are MNHNS and SASEGT. Trimming removed 7 bases from V and 1 base from J; junction bases left unmatched: 6. The CDR3 is made up of 14 amino acids. The CDR3 sequence is CASNQGGINYGYTF. The CDR3 nucleotides read TGTGCCAGCAATCAGGGGGGAATTAACTATGGCTACACCTTC.

V is TRBV4-1 and J is TRBJ2-7, with D tentatively TRBD2 (6 bases). Germline V gene sequence: CDR1 MGHRA, CDR2 YSYEKL. V dropped 2 bases and J dropped 0 bases, with 8 bases sitting between them. The CDR3 is 14 residues long. CDR3 coding DNA: TGCGCCAGCAGCCAACCGGGGGTCTCCTACGAGCAGTACTTC. It translates to CASSQPGVSYEQYF.

V usage is TRBV11-2 and J usage is TRBJ2-7; the match to TRBD2 covers 8 bases. J was trimmed by 4 bases and V by 0 bases; bases with no gene match: 11. CDR3 length equals 17 residues. The V gene's germline CDR1 is SGHAT and CDR2 FQNNGV. In DNA form, the CDR3 reads TGTGCCAGCAGCTTAGAGATCTACAGGGCGGGAGGATACGAGCAGTACTTC. Protein: CASSLEIYRAGGYEQYF.

This sequence joins TRBV5-1 and TRBJ2-7; 7 positions agree with TRBD1. Per the germline V gene, CDR1 is SGHRS and CDR2 is YFSETQ. This CDR3 is built from 17 residues. J lost 3 bases, V lost 6 bases, and 18 bases had no gene match. CDR3: CASTNTPRQGGHYEQYF. CDR3 DNA sequence: TGCGCCAGCACAAACACCCCCAGACAGGGTGGGCACTACGAGCAGTACTTC. Filled out from reference TRBV5-1 and TRBJ2-7, the complete variable domain reads KAGVTQTPRYLIKTRGQQVTLSCSPISGHRSVSWYQQTPGQGLQFLFEYFSETQRNKGNFPGRFSGRQFSNSRSEMNVSTLELGDSALYLCASTNTPRQGGHYEQYFGPGTRLTVT.

J is TRBJ2-3 and V is TRBV6-1, with 12 bases fitting TRBD2. V gave up 5 bases and J gave up 6 bases; unmatched junction bases: 6. The CDR3 is made up of 15 amino acids. Germline assignment: CDR1 MNHNS and CDR2 SASEGT. The CDR3 region is CASSTLAGGHDTQYF. CDR3 coding DNA: TGTGCCAGCAGTACTCTAGCGGGGGGGCACGATACGCAGTATTTT.

CDR3 DNA: TGTGCCAGCAGTAAACAGGGTGGCACAGATACGCAGTATTTT. Protein sequence: CASSKQGGTDTQYF. The chain uses TRBV6-5 and TRBJ2-3, with D perhaps TRBD1 (6 bases). V dropped 5 bases and J dropped 1 base, with 10 bases sitting between them. CDR1 is MNHEY, CDR2 SVGAGI, per germline. This CDR3 has 14 residues.

V is TRBV6-1 and J is TRBJ2-5, with 11 bases lining up with TRBD1. Germline V CDR1 and CDR2: MNHNS, SASEGT. The V and J ends lost 8 bases and 2 bases, in that order; junction bases with no gene match: 4. CDR3 length: 14 residues. The CDR3 region is CASDWDRGQETQYF. CDR3 in DNA: TGTGCCAGCGATTGGGACAGGGGGCAAGAGACCCAGTACTTC.

The chain recombines TRBV6-5 with TRBJ2-7; 8 positions agree with TRBD1. Trimming took 6 bases from V and 4 from J; bases not matched to a gene: 11. Germline V gene lookup returns CDR1 MNHEY and CDR2 SVGAGI. This CDR3 comprises 15 residues. The CDR3 sequence: CASSLIAGGGYEQYF. CDR3 nucleotides: TGTGCCAGCAGCCTAATAGCAGGGGGCGGGTACGAGCAGTACTTC.

The V call is TRBV4-1, the J call TRBJ2-3; 11 nucleotides align to TRBD2. This CDR3 has 17 residues. Germline CDR1 reads MGHRA; CDR2 reads YSYEKL. Unmatched junction bases numbered 9, after V lost 1 base and J lost 6 bases. The CDR3 region is CASSQGYSSGRMDTQYF. The CDR3 coding sequence is TGCGCCAGCAGCCAAGGATATTCTAGCGGGAGGATGGATACGCAGTATTTT.